The 14 T cell receptor beta chains below come from one sample, sequenced in a study of OX40 agonist ivuxolimab in advanced cancers. TCRdb's table, derived via immunoSEQ multiplex PCR, lists solely in-frame clones and lacks some. The data contain approximately 84,000 clones, around four fifths of them singletons. The source material was CD4+ or CD8+ T cells sorted from blood, sampled in a trial of the OX40 agonist ivuxolimab. The receptors originated from an adult with an advanced solid tumor such as melanoma, head and neck, liver or kidney cancer.

The rearrangement links TRBV4-3 to TRBJ1-2, with 8 nucleotides matching TRBD1. This CDR3 spans 13 amino acids. V shed 0 bases, J shed 7 bases, and the junction held 1 base outside the gene matches. CDR1 LGHNA and CDR2 YSLEER come from the germline V gene. The CDR3 sequence: CASSQDQGAGYTF. The CDR3 DNA reads as TGCGCCAGCAGCCAAGATCAGGGGGCTGGCTACACCTTC.

V and J are TRBV9 and TRBJ1-6; D may be TRBD1 (6 bases). V lost 2 bases and J 10 bases, leaving 13 bases between the germline ends. CDR3 length: 14 residues. Germline-derived CDR1 and CDR2 are SGDLS and YYNGEE. The CDR3 DNA reads as TGTGCCAGCAGCGTTCCGGGAGGGGGATCACCCCTCCACTTT. Amino acid sequence: CASSVPGGGSPLHF.

The chain has TRBV2 and TRBJ2-7, with 12 bases matching TRBD2. The CDR3 length is 15 residues. The V gene end was trimmed by 4 bases and the J gene end by 5 bases; junction bases not matched to a gene: 6. The germline gives CDR1 SNHLY, CDR2 FYNNEI. In nucleotides, the CDR3 is TGTGCCAGCAGTGTCCTAGCGGGGGGGCGCCACGAGCAGTACTTC. It yields the protein CASSVLAGGRHEQYF.

The chain employs TRBV5-4 and TRBJ1-2; D is perhaps TRBD1 (6 bases). V shed 5 bases and J shed 8 bases, with 25 bases lying between them. CDR3 length: 16 amino acids. Germline CDR1 and CDR2: SGHNT and YYREEE (reference sequence). CDR3 in DNA: TGTGCCAGCAGTGAGGAGCGGGGGCAGCGGACACGCGGCTACACCTTC. It translates to CASSEERGQRTRGYTF.

The chain combines TRBV7-6 with TRBJ2-5, with 13 bases matching TRBD2. After removal of 2 bases from V and 0 bases from J, the junction contained 3 bases not matched to a gene. The germline gives CDR1 SGHVS, CDR2 FNYEAQ. This CDR3 is 17 amino acids long. CDR3 loop: CASSLQTSGGYQETQYF. The DNA of the CDR3 is TGTGCCAGCAGCTTACAGACTAGCGGGGGGTACCAAGAGACCCAGTACTTC.

The chain carries TRBV6-6 and TRBJ1-6; D unclear. Trimming took 2 bases from V and 7 from J, leaving 3 bases between them. CDR3 length: 12 residues. CDR1 MNHNY and CDR2 SVGAGI come from the germline V gene (reference sequence). CDR3 bases: TGTGCCAGCAGTTACGGGAATTCACCCCTCCACTTT. Protein sequence: CASSYGNSPLHF.

The V call is TRBV7-9, the J call TRBJ1-1; TRBD1 matches at 7 bases. The CDR3 spans 14 residues. The germline V gene has CDR1 SEHNR and CDR2 FQNEAQ (reference sequence). V dropped 3 bases and J dropped 3; count of bases not matched to a gene: 4. The CDR3 spells CASSLTGPDTEAFF. CDR3 DNA: TGTGCCAGCAGCTTGACAGGGCCGGACACTGAAGCTTTCTTT.

This chain joins TRBV7-3 and TRBJ2-3; TRBD2 is a possible D gene (5 bases). The length of the CDR3 is 15 residues. V lost 2 bases and J 7 bases, leaving 16 bases between the germline ends. CDR1 is SGHTA and CDR2 is FQGTGA in the germline V gene. The CDR3 is CASSLLPSLINTQYF. CDR3 coding DNA: TGTGCCAGCAGCTTACTCCCTAGCCTTATAAATACGCAGTATTTT.

As to this clone: The junction does not match germline at one end; this may be a read error. This chain links TRBV6-5 with TRBJ2-7, with D perhaps assigned TRBD1 or TRBD2 (6 bases each). CDR1 is MNHEY, CDR2 SVGAGI, per germline. The CDR3 extends over 13 amino acids. CDR3 residues: CASGNRGVTSPFF. The CDR3 nucleotides are TGTGCCAGCGGGAATAGGGGGGTTACATCGCCCTTTTTC.

The rearrangement links TRBV4-2 to TRBJ1-5; a weak D match, TRBD1 (6 bases). Trimming removed 2 bases from V and 0 bases from J, with 14 bases in between. Germline values: CDR1 LGHNA, CDR2 YNFKEQ. This CDR3 region has 17 residues. In DNA form, the CDR3 reads TGTGCCAGCAGCCAAACCGACAGGATAGATAGCAATCAGCCCCAGCATTTT. Its protein product is CASSQTDRIDSNQPQHF.

With respect to this clone: Other DNA sequences in this specimen translate into the identical CDR3. The chain uses TRBV28 and TRBJ2-7; TRBD1 might be the D (6 bases). Trimming stripped 4 bases from V and 1 base from J, with 8 bases between. Germline V gene sequence: CDR1 MDHEN, CDR2 SYDVKM. CDR3 length equals 13 residues. The CDR3 spells CASSSGQSYEQYF. The CDR3 bases are TGTGCCAGCAGTTCAGGACAGTCCTACGAGCAGTACTTC.

This clone is a singleton in its sample. The rearrangement joins TRBV19 to TRBJ2-7; a possible D gene is TRBD1 (5 bases). Trimming took off 6 bases at V and 3 bases at J, with 15 bases between the two ends. CDR1 and CDR2 (germline): LNHDA, SQIVND (reference sequence). CDR3 length equals 14 residues. The CDR3 is CASSLSQGDYEQYF. The DNA for the CDR3 is TGTGCCAGTAGCCTATCGCAGGGTGACTACGAGCAGTACTTC.

This chain uses TRBV10-3 with TRBJ2-5; maybe TRBD1 (7 bases). The germline V gene has CDR1 ENHRY and CDR2 SYGVKD. V lost 11 bases and J lost 4, with 23 bases in between. This CDR3 has 15 residues. The CDR3 DNA reads TGTGCCTCAGGGGGGCATGTGGGGTCAGGAGAGACCCAGTACTTC. It yields the protein CASGGHVGSGETQYF.

The chain couples TRBV7-9 to TRBJ2-7; tentative D call: TRBD2 (5 bases). This CDR3 region has 14 residues. The ends were cut back, 5 bases at V and 2 bases at J, with 13 bases in the middle. CDR1 and CDR2 (germline): SEHNR, FQNEAQ (reference sequence). CDR3 bases: TGTGCCAGCAGCCAGCAGACGGGGACCTACGAGCAGTACTTC. Amino acid sequence: CASSQQTGTYEQYF.